This TCR beta chain originates from a study of T cell repertoires in cytomegalovirus infection. One entry per CDR3 protein results from TCRdb running MiXCR on the reads. The sample carries some 230,000 distinct CDR3 sequences, about 23% recorded once. This clonotype was observed many times. The germline CDR1 and CDR2 sequences are SGHAT and FQDESV (reference sequence). This CDR3 comprises 14 residues. The ends were cut back, 2 bases at V and 4 bases at J, with 11 bases in the middle. This clonotype originated in a human donor in good health (CMV status not recorded). Some clones in this sample may be carry-over from other donors' samples. V usage is TRBV11-1 and J usage is TRBJ1-2; D unresolved. Sequencing was done on a sample of CD8+ T cells from PBMCs. This CDR3 is CASSLTGGLYGYTF. The CDR3 bases are TGTGCCAGCAGCTTAACGGGAGGACTCTATGGCTACACCTTC. Complete variable domain (other parts from reference TRBV11-1 and TRBJ1-2): EAEVAQSPRYKITEKSQAVAFWCDPISGHATLYWYRQILGQGPELLVQFQDESVVDDSQLPKDRFSAERLKGVDSTLKIQPAELGDSAMYLCASSLTGGLYGYTFGSGTRLTVV.